A selection of T cell receptor beta chains follows, all from one sample in a study of control samples from healthy donors and cancer patients. Sequenced by immunoSEQ multiplex PCR; TCRdb stores in-frame clones only, minus some. The table lists 60,000 to 95,000 clones, more than 75% of them singletons. The sample comprised blood. These receptors all come from a man between 45 and 60 years old in good health. Each CDR3 is given with its conserved first and last residue. Fields, in order: clone size, D gene, V gene, J gene, CDR3 DNA, CDR3 protein. A D gene is named only where the DNA matches it firmly. Some rows have no size entry. The others give once, few or many, or a class for an expanded clone.

clone size: NA
D gene: TRBD1
V gene: TRBV18
J gene: TRBJ2-3
CDR3 DNA: TGTGCCAGCTCACCACTCCGGACAGGGAGCACAGATACGCAGTATTTT
CDR3 protein: CASSPLRTGSTDTQYF

clone size: NA
D gene: NA
V gene: TRBV9
J gene: TRBJ2-2
CDR3 DNA: TGTGCCAGCAGCGTACTGGGGGGGGAGCTGTTTTTT
CDR3 protein: CASSVLGGELFF

clone size: NA
D gene: TRBD1
V gene: TRBV29-1
J gene: TRBJ1-2
CDR3 DNA: TGCAGCGTCCAAGGAACAGGGGCTGACTATGGCTACACCTTC
CDR3 protein: CSVQGTGADYGYTF

clone size: NA
D gene: TRBD2
V gene: TRBV18
J gene: TRBJ2-5
CDR3 DNA: TGTGCCAGCTCACCACTACCCAACTATGGACTAGCGGGAGGGCCGGGTTCGGAGACCCAGTACTTC
CDR3 protein: CASSPLPNYGLAGGPGSETQYF

clone size: NA
D gene: TRBD1
V gene: TRBV18
J gene: TRBJ1-1
CDR3 DNA: TGTGCCAGCTCGCCCACAGGGGGCAACACTGAAGCTTTCTTT
CDR3 protein: CASSPTGGNTEAFF

clone size: NA
D gene: NA
V gene: TRBV18
J gene: TRBJ2-1
CDR3 DNA: TGTGCCAGCTCACCCTCCTCGGACCCCAAGCAGTTCTTC
CDR3 protein: CASSPSSDPKQFF

clone size: NA
D gene: TRBD2
V gene: TRBV4-2
J gene: TRBJ2-3
CDR3 DNA: TGTGCCAGCAGCCCCCAACGGGAGGGGTGGGCAGATACGCAGTATTTT
CDR3 protein: CASSPQREGWADTQYF

clone size: NA
D gene: TRBD2
V gene: TRBV29-1
J gene: TRBJ2-1
CDR3 DNA: TGCAGCGTTCAATCCATACTAGCGGGAGGCAAAGTTTACAATGAGCAGTTCTTC
CDR3 protein: CSVQSILAGGKVYNEQFF

clone size: NA
D gene: NA
V gene: TRBV28
J gene: TRBJ2-1
CDR3 DNA: TGTGCCAGCAATACCCGGGCTAGGCCTAACAATGAGCAGTTCTTC
CDR3 protein: CASNTRARPNNEQFF

clone size: NA
D gene: NA
V gene: TRBV30
J gene: TRBJ1-4
CDR3 DNA: TGTGCCGCCGGGACTCGGAGTAATGAAAAACTGTTTTTT
CDR3 protein: CAAGTRSNEKLFF

clone size: NA
D gene: NA
V gene: TRBV5-1
J gene: TRBJ2-1
CDR3 DNA: TGCGCCAGCAGCCCCGGAACAGGGTTCTACAATGAGCAGTTCTTC
CDR3 protein: CASSPGTGFYNEQFF

clone size: NA
D gene: NA
V gene: TRBV23-1
J gene: TRBJ2-7
CDR3 DNA: TGCGCCAGCAGTCCCTCATTCGAGGTATACGAGCAGTACTTC
CDR3 protein: CASSPSFEVYEQYF

clone size: NA
D gene: NA
V gene: TRBV25-1
J gene: TRBJ2-2
CDR3 DNA: TGTGCCAGCAGTGAATCTGAGGTGAACACCGGGGAGCTGTTTTTT
CDR3 protein: CASSESEVNTGELFF

clone size: NA
D gene: TRBD1
V gene: TRBV10-3
J gene: TRBJ2-3
CDR3 DNA: TGTGCCTCTGGCCCGGACAGGGTTGGCGCAGATACGCAGTATTTT
CDR3 protein: CASGPDRVGADTQYF

clone size: NA
D gene: NA
V gene: TRBV30
J gene: TRBJ2-1
CDR3 DNA: TGTGCCTGGAGTGGAATTAGTGAGCAGTTCTTC
CDR3 protein: CAWSGISEQFF

clone size: NA
D gene: TRBD2
V gene: TRBV5-4
J gene: TRBJ2-1
CDR3 DNA: TGTGCCAGCAGCTTGGTAGGTAGCGGGGATTACAATGAGCAGTTCTTC
CDR3 protein: CASSLVGSGDYNEQFF

clone size: NA
D gene: NA
V gene: TRBV3-1/TRBV3-2
J gene: TRBJ2-7
CDR3 DNA: TGTGCCAGCAGCCAAGATTCCGCGGCCCCCTACGAGCAGTACTTC
CDR3 protein: CASSQDSAAPYEQYF

clone size: NA
D gene: NA
V gene: TRBV11-2
J gene: TRBJ2-2
CDR3 DNA: TGTGCCAGCAGCTTAGACAGGCGGGCCCTAAGAGGGACCGGGGAGCTGTTTTTT
CDR3 protein: CASSLDRRALRGTGELFF

clone size: NA
D gene: NA
V gene: TRBV15
J gene: TRBJ1-3
CDR3 DNA: TGTGCCACCAGCGGAGGCAGGGATTTTAGAAACACCATATATTTT
CDR3 protein: CATSGGRDFRNTIYF

clone size: NA
D gene: NA
V gene: TRBV3-1/TRBV3-2
J gene: TRBJ1-4
CDR3 DNA: TGTGCCAGCAGCCAAGTGGCTACAGTCCGTGAAAAACTGTTTTTT
CDR3 protein: CASSQVATVREKLFF

clone size: NA
D gene: TRBD2
V gene: TRBV6-2/TRBV6-3
J gene: TRBJ2-1
CDR3 DNA: TGTGCCAGCAGTTACGCGGGAGGCACTTACAATGAGCAGTTCTTC
CDR3 protein: CASSYAGGTYNEQFF

clone size: NA
D gene: NA
V gene: TRBV21-1
J gene: TRBJ2-5
CDR3 DNA: TGTGCCAGCAGCAAAGGGACTAGCGGGCGAGCGACTCAGGCAGAGACCCAGTACTTC
CDR3 protein: CASSKGTSGRATQAETQYF

clone size: once
D gene: NA
V gene: TRBV27
J gene: TRBJ2-5
CDR3 DNA: TGTGCCAGCAGTTTATCGGGCCAAGAGACCCAGTACTTC
CDR3 protein: CASSLSGQETQYF

clone size: NA
D gene: NA
V gene: TRBV11-3
J gene: TRBJ2-3
CDR3 DNA: TGTGCCAGCAGCTTATCGAGAGGCGCAGATACGCAGTATTTT
CDR3 protein: CASSLSRGADTQYF

clone size: NA
D gene: NA
V gene: TRBV12-3/TRBV12-4
J gene: TRBJ2-7
CDR3 DNA: TGTGCCAGCGGGACGTCCTACGAGCAGTACTTC
CDR3 protein: CASGTSYEQYF

clone size: few
D gene: NA
V gene: TRBV18
J gene: TRBJ2-7
CDR3 DNA: TGTGCCAGCTCACCCGATGGACAGAAGCAGTACTTC
CDR3 protein: CASSPDGQKQYF

clone size: once
D gene: NA
V gene: TRBV11-2
J gene: TRBJ2-1
CDR3 DNA: TGTGCCAGCAGCTTTTTAGTCGGGAGTACGAATGAGCAGTTCTTC
CDR3 protein: CASSFLVGSTNEQFF

clone size: NA
D gene: NA
V gene: TRBV7-9
J gene: TRBJ2-5
CDR3 DNA: TGTGCCAGCAGCTTAGGAATGGGGCAGTCTGAGGAGACCCAGTACTTC
CDR3 protein: CASSLGMGQSEETQYF

clone size: NA
D gene: NA
V gene: TRBV30
J gene: TRBJ1-2
CDR3 DNA: TGTGCCTGGAGTGTACGAGGCTATGGCTACACCTTC
CDR3 protein: CAWSVRGYGYTF

clone size: NA
D gene: NA
V gene: TRBV24-1
J gene: TRBJ1-5
CDR3 DNA: TGTGCCGCCTTGAGCAATAAAAGCAATCAGCCCCAGCATTTT
CDR3 protein: CAALSNKSNQPQHF

clone size: NA
D gene: NA
V gene: TRBV6-2/TRBV6-3
J gene: TRBJ1-2
CDR3 DNA: TGTGCCAGCAGTTATGGAGGGAACTATGGCTACACCTTC
CDR3 protein: CASSYGGNYGYTF

clone size: NA
D gene: TRBD1
V gene: TRBV7-9
J gene: TRBJ1-4
CDR3 DNA: TGTGCCAGCAGCTTAGGACAGGGTAATGAAAAACTGTTTTTT
CDR3 protein: CASSLGQGNEKLFF

clone size: NA
D gene: NA
V gene: TRBV4-2
J gene: TRBJ1-4
CDR3 DNA: TGTGCCAGCAGCCAAGATATCGACTCAACTAATGAAAAACTGTTTTTT
CDR3 protein: CASSQDIDSTNEKLFF

clone size: NA
D gene: NA
V gene: TRBV5-1
J gene: TRBJ2-5
CDR3 DNA: TGCGCCAGCAGCTTAAAAGACGGTGGAACCCAGTACTTC
CDR3 protein: CASSLKDGGTQYF

clone size: NA
D gene: NA
V gene: TRBV29-1
J gene: TRBJ1-1
CDR3 DNA: TGCAGCGTTGGGGTGGTGGGGGGTGTCGCTGAAGCTTTCTTT
CDR3 protein: CSVGVVGGVAEAFF

clone size: NA
D gene: NA
V gene: TRBV18
J gene: TRBJ1-4
CDR3 DNA: TGTGCCAGCTCCCGATCTACGAAGACTAATGAAAAACTGTTTTTT
CDR3 protein: CASSRSTKTNEKLFF

clone size: NA
D gene: NA
V gene: TRBV5-1
J gene: TRBJ1-1
CDR3 DNA: TGCGCCAGCAGCTTGAACGGGGCCACTGAAGCTTTCTTT
CDR3 protein: CASSLNGATEAFF

clone size: NA
D gene: NA
V gene: TRBV2
J gene: TRBJ1-5
CDR3 DNA: TGTGCCAGCAGGGGAACACGATATAGCAATCAGCCCCAGCATTTT
CDR3 protein: CASRGTRYSNQPQHF

clone size: NA
D gene: NA
V gene: TRBV7-9
J gene: TRBJ2-3
CDR3 DNA: TGTGCCAGCAGCTTAGGTCAGCCTGGCACAGATACGCAGTATTTT
CDR3 protein: CASSLGQPGTDTQYF

clone size: NA
D gene: NA
V gene: TRBV5-1
J gene: TRBJ1-3
CDR3 DNA: TGCGCCAGCAGCGACAGACAGAGAACTGGAAACACCATATATTTT
CDR3 protein: CASSDRQRTGNTIYF

clone size: NA
D gene: NA
V gene: TRBV10-3
J gene: TRBJ2-3
CDR3 DNA: TGTGCCATCAGCCCGGGACTTCAAACTAGCACAGATACGCAGTATTTT
CDR3 protein: CAISPGLQTSTDTQYF

clone size: NA
D gene: NA
V gene: TRBV3-1/TRBV3-2
J gene: TRBJ2-1
CDR3 DNA: TGTGCCAGCAGCCTAAGAGGGCCCCGGGCCAATGAGCAGTTCTTC
CDR3 protein: CASSLRGPRANEQFF

clone size: NA
D gene: NA
V gene: TRBV19
J gene: TRBJ2-1
CDR3 DNA: TGTGCCAGTAGTATAGGTGGTTCACTATCGGGATACAATGAGCAGTTCTTC
CDR3 protein: CASSIGGSLSGYNEQFF

clone size: NA
D gene: NA
V gene: TRBV12-3/TRBV12-4
J gene: TRBJ2-2
CDR3 DNA: TGTGCCAGCGGGGGAAACACCGGGGAGCTGTTTTTT
CDR3 protein: CASGGNTGELFF

clone size: few
D gene: NA
V gene: TRBV4-1
J gene: TRBJ2-7
CDR3 DNA: TGCGCCAGCAGCCAGGACTCGGGCTCGTCGGGCTACGAGCAGTACTTC
CDR3 protein: CASSQDSGSSGYEQYF

clone size: once
D gene: NA
V gene: TRBV7-9
J gene: TRBJ2-5
CDR3 DNA: TGTGCCAGCAGCCGGGGTGGCTGGGGATCAGAGACCCAGTACTTC
CDR3 protein: CASSRGGWGSETQYF

clone size: NA
D gene: NA
V gene: TRBV11-3
J gene: TRBJ2-3
CDR3 DNA: TGTGCCAGCAGCTTAACTAACCCAGATACGCAGTATTTT
CDR3 protein: CASSLTNPDTQYF

clone size: NA
D gene: NA
V gene: TRBV2
J gene: TRBJ1-6
CDR3 DNA: TGTGCCAGCAGGGCAGGGGTGTACAATTCACCCCTCCACTTT
CDR3 protein: CASRAGVYNSPLHF

clone size: NA
D gene: NA
V gene: TRBV30
J gene: TRBJ1-5
CDR3 DNA: TGTGCCTGGAGTGCGGGCCCTAGCAATCAGCCCCAGCATTTT
CDR3 protein: CAWSAGPSNQPQHF

clone size: NA
D gene: NA
V gene: TRBV9
J gene: TRBJ2-2
CDR3 DNA: TGTGCCAGCAGCGTAGGGGGTAACGGGGCCGGGGAGCTGTTTTTT
CDR3 protein: CASSVGGNGAGELFF

clone size: NA
D gene: TRBD1
V gene: TRBV15
J gene: TRBJ1-6
CDR3 DNA: TGTGCCACCAGCAGGGGGGGACAGGGAAATTCACCCCTCCACTTT
CDR3 protein: CATSRGGQGNSPLHF